This passage covers 24 T cell receptor beta chains from one sample sequenced in a study of T cells expressing NK-cell markers. TCRdb reprocessed the 5' RACE reads and reports one entry per CDR3 protein, with no DNA. The sample spans about 150,000 distinct CDR3 sequences; the ten largest clones claim roughly 35%. Sequenced input: blood T cells: a sorted CD56 or NKG2C T cell subset, CD4+ or CD8+ T cells, or bulk PBMC T cells (not recorded which). The source of these receptors is a woman in her forties or fifties in good health.

The rearrangement uses TRBV7-9 and TRBJ2-3; checking the TCRdb D call of TRBD2 is not possible without DNA. Germline V gene data show CDR1 as SEHNR and CDR2 as FQNEAQ (reference sequence). The CDR3 contains 15 residues. The CDR3 region is CASSPWGGSPDTQYF.

The rearrangement joins TRBV7-2 to TRBJ1-6. The germline CDR1 and CDR2 sequences are SGHTA and FQGNSA. This CDR3 contains 13 residues. CDR3 region: CASSDLRGSPLHF. Full variable domain (remainder filled in from reference TRBV7-2 and TRBJ1-6): GAGVSQSPSNKVTEKGKDVELRCDPISGHTALYWYRQSLGQGLEFLIYFQGNSAPDKSGLPSDRFSAERTGGSVSTLTIQRTQQEDSAVYLCASSDLRGSPLHFGNGTRLTVT.

The chain joins TRBV27 to TRBJ2-1; TCRdb designates TRBD2, a call that cannot be tested without DNA. The CDR3 spans 15 residues. Germline assignment: CDR1 MNHEY and CDR2 SMNVEV (reference sequence). The chain's CDR3 is CASSSGLAGADEQFF.

The gene calls are TRBV11-2 and TRBJ2-2. Germline V lookup: CDR1 SGHAT, CDR2 FQNNGV. This CDR3 has 18 amino acids. CDR3: CASSLGEGRKENTGELFF.

The chain employs TRBV11-2 and TRBJ2-5. Germline V gives CDR1 SGHAT, CDR2 FQNNGV. CDR3 size: 13 residues. CDR3 residues: CASSRWWEETQYF.

The chain's CDR3 is CASSVGGGSPSYEQYF. The chain is built from TRBV9 and TRBJ2-7; TCRdb indicates TRBD2, and absent DNA this call remains unverified. The germline V gene encodes CDR1 SGDLS and CDR2 YYNGEE. The CDR3 runs 16 residues.

The CDR3 reads CASSSVASQTGELFF. J is TRBJ2-2 and V is TRBV10-2. The CDR3 contains 15 residues. CDR1 is WSHSY, CDR2 SAAADI, per germline.

The V gene is TRBV12-3 or TRBV12-4, the J gene TRBJ2-1; with no DNA, the TCRdb D assignment of TRBD2 cannot be verified. The CDR3 is 14 amino acids. The CDR3 is CASSPGLASNEQFF.

V gene TRBV11-2 combines with J gene TRBJ2-1; TCRdb selects TRBD2, and the lack of DNA leaves this call unchecked. Germline V gene sequence: CDR1 SGHAT, CDR2 FQNNGV. This CDR3 is 15 amino acids long. The CDR3 sequence: CASSLKGDRAGDLFF. The variable domain in full, completed from reference TRBV11-2 and TRBJ2-1, reads EAGVAQSPRYKIIEKRQSVAFWCNPISGHATLYWYQQILGQGPKLLIQFQNNGVVDDSQLPKDRFSAERLKGVDSTLKIQPAKLEDSAVYLCASSLKGDRAGDLFFGPGTRLTVL.

The chain recombines TRBV6-1 with TRBJ1-2; with no DNA, the TCRdb D assignment of TRBD1 cannot be verified. The CDR3 runs 13 residues. The germline gives CDR1 MNHNS, CDR2 SASEGT. The CDR3 sequence: CASSDRPGEGYTF.

The chain uses TRBV6-5 and TRBJ2-7; the TCRdb D gene call, TRBD2, has no DNA to confirm it. From germline, CDR1 is MNHEY and CDR2 SVGAGI. The CDR3 length is 17 residues. CDR3 amino acids: CASSLLTSGMLGYEQYF.

J is TRBJ1-6 and V is TRBV27; TCRdb picks TRBD1, but there is no DNA to check that call. Looked up from germline, CDR1 is MNHEY and CDR2 is SMNVEV (reference sequence). The CDR3 is 14 amino acids. The CDR3 loop is CASSLRAPGSPLHF.

CDR3 residues: CASSTLRTGDEAFF. J is TRBJ1-1 and V is TRBV21-1; TCRdb selects TRBD1, and the lack of DNA leaves this call unchecked. TRBV21-1 is a listed pseudogene. The CDR3 covers 14 residues.

The chain is built from TRBV5-1 and TRBJ2-1; the TCRdb D gene call, TRBD2, has no DNA to confirm it. Germline CDR1 and CDR2: SGHRS and YFSETQ. The CDR3 spans 16 residues. The CDR3 sequence: CASSPYWTSGTNEQFF.

The chain employs TRBV20-1 and TRBJ2-3; TCRdb selects TRBD2, and the lack of DNA leaves this call unchecked. CDR1 and CDR2 (germline): DFQATT, SNEGSKA (reference sequence). The CDR3 has 15 residues. CDR3 region: CSARGLADSTDTQYF.

The V gene is TRBV7-6, the J gene TRBJ2-7; TCRdb picks TRBD1, but there is no DNA to check that call. The CDR3 is 15 amino acids. Germline-derived CDR1 and CDR2 are SGHVS and FNYEAQ. This CDR3 reads CASSRTGGYSYEQYF.

The V call is TRBV7-6, the J call TRBJ2-1; TCRdb picks TRBD2, but there is no DNA to check that call. Germline V gene lookup returns CDR1 SGHVS and CDR2 FNYEAQ. The CDR3 length is 17 residues. The CDR3: CASSFGTGLADGDEQFF.

The chain couples TRBV29-1 to TRBJ2-2; without DNA, the TCRdb call of TRBD2 cannot be checked. CDR1 and CDR2 from the germline V gene are SQVTM and ANQGSEA. The CDR3 extends over 12 amino acids. This CDR3 is CSAEGRTGELFF.

The chain has TRBV11-3 and TRBJ1-1. The CDR3 spans 14 residues. The germline V gene encodes CDR1 SGHNT and CDR2 YENEEA. CDR3 loop: CASSVRMTGTEAFF.

This chain uses TRBV7-9 with TRBJ2-1; TCRdb returns TRBD2, unconfirmable since there is no DNA. The germline gives CDR1 SEHNR, CDR2 FQNEAQ (reference sequence). The CDR3 runs to 15 residues. The chain's CDR3 is CASSGTSTPSYEQFF. Supplemented by reference TRBV7-9 and TRBJ2-1, the full variable domain reads DTGVSQNPRHKITKRGQNVTFRCDPISEHNRLYWYRQTLGQGPEFLTYFQNEAQLEKSRLLSDRFSAERPKGSFSTLEIQRTEQGDSAMYLCASSGTSTPSYEQFFGPGTRLTVL.

The gene calls are TRBV20-1 and TRBJ2-5. The CDR3 runs 14 residues. Looked up from germline, CDR1 is DFQATT and CDR2 is SNEGSKA (reference sequence). Here the CDR3 reads CSVRFRVDQETQYF.

The CDR3 spells CASSESSVPSGDKGELFF. J is TRBJ2-2 and V is TRBV10-2; TCRdb names TRBD2, which stays unverified in the absence of DNA. The CDR3 runs 18 residues. Germline CDR1 WSHSY, CDR2 SAAADI.

The J gene is TRBJ2-1, the V gene TRBV19; absent DNA, TCRdb's TRBD2 call cannot be checked. Per germline, CDR1 LNHDA and CDR2 SQIVND (reference sequence). The CDR3 totals 13 residues. CDR3 loop: CASSIAARNEQFF.

This chain connects TRBV24-1 to TRBJ2-1; TCRdb names TRBD2, which stays unverified in the absence of DNA. CDR1 and CDR2 (germline): KGHDR, SFDVKD. The CDR3 is 16 residues long. This CDR3 is CATSDTGTSRVDEQFF.